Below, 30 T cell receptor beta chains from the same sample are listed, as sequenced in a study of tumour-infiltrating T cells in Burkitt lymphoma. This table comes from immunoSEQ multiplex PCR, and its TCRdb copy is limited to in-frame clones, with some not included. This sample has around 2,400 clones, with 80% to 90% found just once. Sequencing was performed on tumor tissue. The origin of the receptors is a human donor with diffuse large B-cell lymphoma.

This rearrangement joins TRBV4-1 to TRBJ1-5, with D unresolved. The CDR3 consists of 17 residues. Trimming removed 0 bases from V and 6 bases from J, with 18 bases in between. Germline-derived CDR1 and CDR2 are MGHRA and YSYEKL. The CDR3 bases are TGCGCCAGCAGCCAAGACAGCTACCCTTCTGGAAGTCAGCCCCAGCATTTT. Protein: CASSQDSYPSGSQPQHF.

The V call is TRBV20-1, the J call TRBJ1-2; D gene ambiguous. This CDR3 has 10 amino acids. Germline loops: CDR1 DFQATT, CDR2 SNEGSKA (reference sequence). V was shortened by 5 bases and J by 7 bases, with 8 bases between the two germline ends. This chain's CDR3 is CSASPRGYTF. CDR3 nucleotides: TGCAGTGCTTCCCCCCGTGGCTACACCTTC.

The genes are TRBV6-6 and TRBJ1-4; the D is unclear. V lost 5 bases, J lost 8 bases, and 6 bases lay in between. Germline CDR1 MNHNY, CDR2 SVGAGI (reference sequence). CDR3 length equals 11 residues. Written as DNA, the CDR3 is TGTGCCAGCAGTACTAGGGAAAAACTGTTTTTT. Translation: CASSTREKLFF.

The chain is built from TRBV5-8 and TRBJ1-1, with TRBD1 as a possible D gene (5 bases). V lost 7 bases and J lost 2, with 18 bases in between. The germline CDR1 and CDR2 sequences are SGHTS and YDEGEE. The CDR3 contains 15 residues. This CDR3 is CASPTWADTNTEAFF. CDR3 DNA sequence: TGTGCCAGCCCAACCTGGGCGGACACTAACACTGAAGCTTTCTTT.

In nucleotides, the CDR3 is TGTGCCAGCAGCTTTGGACAGGCCAACGTCCTGACTTTC. Its translation is CASSFGQANVLTF. The chain carries TRBV7-9 and TRBJ2-6; the D gene is possibly TRBD1 (5 bases). This CDR3 is 13 amino acids long. V lost 3 bases to trimming and J lost 6 bases, with 6 bases between them. The germline V gene has CDR1 SEHNR and CDR2 FQNEAQ (reference sequence).

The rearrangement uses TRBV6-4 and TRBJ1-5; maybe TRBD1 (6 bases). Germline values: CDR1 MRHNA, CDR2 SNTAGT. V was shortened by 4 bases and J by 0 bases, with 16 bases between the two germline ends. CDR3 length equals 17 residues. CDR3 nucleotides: TGTGCCAGCAGTGGCAGCGGGACACCTTATAGCAATCAGCCCCAGCATTTT. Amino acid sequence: CASSGSGTPYSNQPQHF.

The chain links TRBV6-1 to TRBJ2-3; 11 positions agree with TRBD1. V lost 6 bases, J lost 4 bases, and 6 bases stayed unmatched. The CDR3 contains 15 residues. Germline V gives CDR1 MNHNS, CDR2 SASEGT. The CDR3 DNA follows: TGTGCCAGCAGACGGGACAGGGGGTCGCCAGATACGCAGTATTTT. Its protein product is CASRRDRGSPDTQYF.

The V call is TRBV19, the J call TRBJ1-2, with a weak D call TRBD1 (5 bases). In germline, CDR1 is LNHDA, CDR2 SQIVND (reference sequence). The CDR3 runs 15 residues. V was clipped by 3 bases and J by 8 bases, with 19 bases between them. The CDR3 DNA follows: TGTGCCAGTAGTATTTCCTCCGGGACGGGCGGCGGCTACACCTTC. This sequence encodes CASSISSGTGGGYTF.

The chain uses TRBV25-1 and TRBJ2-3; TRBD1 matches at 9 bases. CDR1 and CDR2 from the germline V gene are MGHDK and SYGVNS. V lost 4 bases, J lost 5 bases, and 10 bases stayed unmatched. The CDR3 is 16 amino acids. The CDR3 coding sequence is TGTGCCAGCAGTGTGAACAGGGGGCGTTTTATAGATACGCAGTATTTT. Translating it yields CASSVNRGRFIDTQYF.

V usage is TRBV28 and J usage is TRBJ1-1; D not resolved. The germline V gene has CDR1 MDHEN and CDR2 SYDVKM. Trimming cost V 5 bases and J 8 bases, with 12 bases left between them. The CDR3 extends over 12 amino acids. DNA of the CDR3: TGTGCCAGCAGTAGATGGGTAATGGAAGCTTTCTTT. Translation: CASSRWVMEAFF.

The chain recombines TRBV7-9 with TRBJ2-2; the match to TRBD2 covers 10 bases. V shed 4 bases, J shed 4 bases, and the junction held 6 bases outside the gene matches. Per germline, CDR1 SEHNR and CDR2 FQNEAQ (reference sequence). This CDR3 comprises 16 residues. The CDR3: CASSSIAGGSTGELFF. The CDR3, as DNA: TGTGCCAGCAGCTCCATAGCGGGAGGAAGCACCGGGGAGCTGTTTTTT.

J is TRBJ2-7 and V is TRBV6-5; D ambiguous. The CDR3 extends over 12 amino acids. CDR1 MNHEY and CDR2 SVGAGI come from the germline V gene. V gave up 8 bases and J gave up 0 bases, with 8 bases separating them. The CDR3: CASPLSSYEQYF. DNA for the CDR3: TGTGCCAGCCCGTTGAGCTCCTACGAGCAGTACTTC.

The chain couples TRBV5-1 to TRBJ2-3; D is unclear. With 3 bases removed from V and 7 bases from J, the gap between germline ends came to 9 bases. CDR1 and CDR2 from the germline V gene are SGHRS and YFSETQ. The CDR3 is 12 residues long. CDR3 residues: CASSSDQNTQYF. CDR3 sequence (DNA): TGCGCCAGCAGCTCCGATCAGAATACGCAGTATTTT.

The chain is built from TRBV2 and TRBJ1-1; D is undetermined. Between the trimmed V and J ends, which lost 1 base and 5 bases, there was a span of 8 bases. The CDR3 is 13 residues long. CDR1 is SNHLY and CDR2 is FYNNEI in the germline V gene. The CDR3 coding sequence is TGTGCCAGCAGTGAAGGGGATTTGACTGAAGCTTTCTTT. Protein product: CASSEGDLTEAFF. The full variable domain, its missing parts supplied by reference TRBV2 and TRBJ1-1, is EPEVTQTPSHQVTQMGQEVILRCVPISNHLYFYWYRQILGQKVEFLVSFYNNEISEKSEIFDDQFSVERPDGSNFTLKIRSTKLEDSAMYFCASSEGDLTEAFFGQGTRLTVV.

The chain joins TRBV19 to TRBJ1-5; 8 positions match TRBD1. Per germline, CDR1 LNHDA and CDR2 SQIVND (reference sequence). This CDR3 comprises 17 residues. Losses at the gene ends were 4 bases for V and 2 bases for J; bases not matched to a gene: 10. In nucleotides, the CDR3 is TGTGCCAGTAGTAACACCCAGGGGGCTGGGGGCAATCAGCCCCAGCATTTT. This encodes CASSNTQGAGGNQPQHF.

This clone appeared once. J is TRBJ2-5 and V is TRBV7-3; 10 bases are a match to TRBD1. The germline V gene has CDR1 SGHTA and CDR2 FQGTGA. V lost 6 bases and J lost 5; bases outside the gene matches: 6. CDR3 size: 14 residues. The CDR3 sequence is CASSRTGGEETQYF. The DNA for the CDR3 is TGTGCCAGCAGTCGGACAGGGGGGGAGGAGACCCAGTACTTC.

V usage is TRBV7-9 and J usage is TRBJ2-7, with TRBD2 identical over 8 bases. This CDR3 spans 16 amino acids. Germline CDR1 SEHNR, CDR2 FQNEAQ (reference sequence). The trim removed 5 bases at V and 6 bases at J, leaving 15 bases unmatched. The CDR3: CASSLWRSGSSSEQYF. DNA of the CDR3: TGTGCCAGCAGCCTTTGGAGGAGCGGGAGTTCTTCCGAGCAGTACTTC.

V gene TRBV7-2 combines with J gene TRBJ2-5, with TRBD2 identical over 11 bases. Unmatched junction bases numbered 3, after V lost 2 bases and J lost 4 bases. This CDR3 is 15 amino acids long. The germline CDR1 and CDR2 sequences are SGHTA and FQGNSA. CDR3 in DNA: TGTGCCAGCAGCTTACTAGCGGGAGGAAGAGAGACCCAGTACTTC. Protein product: CASSLLAGGRETQYF. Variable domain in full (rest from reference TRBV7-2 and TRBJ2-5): GAGVSQSPSNKVTEKGKDVELRCDPISGHTALYWYRQSLGQGLEFLIYFQGNSAPDKSGLPSDRFSAERTGGSVSTLTIQRTQQEDSAVYLCASSLLAGGRETQYFGPGTRLLVL.

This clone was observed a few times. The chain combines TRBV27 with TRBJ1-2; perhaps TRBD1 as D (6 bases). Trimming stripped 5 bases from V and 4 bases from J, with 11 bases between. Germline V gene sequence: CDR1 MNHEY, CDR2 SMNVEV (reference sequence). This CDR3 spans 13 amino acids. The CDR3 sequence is CASSPDRVYGYTF. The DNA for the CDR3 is TGTGCCAGCAGTCCGGACAGAGTCTATGGCTACACCTTC.

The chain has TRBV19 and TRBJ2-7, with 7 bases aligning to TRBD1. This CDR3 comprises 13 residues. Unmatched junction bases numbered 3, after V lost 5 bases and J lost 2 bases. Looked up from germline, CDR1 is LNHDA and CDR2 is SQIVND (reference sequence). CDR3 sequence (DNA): TGTGCCAGTAGTTGGGACAGAACCTACGAGCAGTACTTC. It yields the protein CASSWDRTYEQYF.

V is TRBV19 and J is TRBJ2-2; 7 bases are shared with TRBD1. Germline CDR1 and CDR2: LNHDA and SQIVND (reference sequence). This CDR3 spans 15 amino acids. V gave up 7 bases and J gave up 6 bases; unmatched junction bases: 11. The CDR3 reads CASTQTGLGAGELFF. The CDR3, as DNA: TGTGCCAGTACCCAGACAGGGTTAGGCGCCGGGGAGCTGTTTTTT.

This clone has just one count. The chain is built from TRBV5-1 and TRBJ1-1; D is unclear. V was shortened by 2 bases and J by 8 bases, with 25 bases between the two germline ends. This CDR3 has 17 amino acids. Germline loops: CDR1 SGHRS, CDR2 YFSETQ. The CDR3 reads CASSLFRWEQKLAEAFF. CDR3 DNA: TGCGCCAGCAGCTTATTCCGCTGGGAACAAAAACTTGCGGAAGCTTTCTTT.

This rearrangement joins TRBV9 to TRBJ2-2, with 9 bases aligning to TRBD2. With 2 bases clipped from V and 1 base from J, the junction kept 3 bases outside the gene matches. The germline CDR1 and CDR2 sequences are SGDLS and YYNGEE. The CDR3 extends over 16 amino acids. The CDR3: CASSVGSGRNTGELFF. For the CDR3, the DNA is TGTGCCAGCAGCGTTGGTAGCGGGAGGAACACCGGGGAGCTGTTTTTT. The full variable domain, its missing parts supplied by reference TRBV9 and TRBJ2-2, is DSGVTQTPKHLITATGQRVTLRCSPRSGDLSVYWYQQSLDQGLQFLIQYYNGEERAKGNILERFSAQQFPDLHSELNLSSLELGDSALYFCASSVGSGRNTGELFFGEGSRLTVL.

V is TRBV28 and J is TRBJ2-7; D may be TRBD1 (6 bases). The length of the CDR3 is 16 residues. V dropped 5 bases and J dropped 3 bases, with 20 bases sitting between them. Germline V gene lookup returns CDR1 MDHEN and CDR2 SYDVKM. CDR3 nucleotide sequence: TGTGCCAGCAGTCCGGACAGCCTTTGGGGCCACTACGAGCAGTACTTC. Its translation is CASSPDSLWGHYEQYF. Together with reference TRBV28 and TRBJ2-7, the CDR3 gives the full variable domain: DVKVTQSSRYLVKRTGEKVFLECVQDMDHENMFWYRQDPGLGLRLIYFSYDVKMKEKGDIPEGYSVSREKKERFSLILESASTNQTSMYLCASSPDSLWGHYEQYFGPGTRLTVT.

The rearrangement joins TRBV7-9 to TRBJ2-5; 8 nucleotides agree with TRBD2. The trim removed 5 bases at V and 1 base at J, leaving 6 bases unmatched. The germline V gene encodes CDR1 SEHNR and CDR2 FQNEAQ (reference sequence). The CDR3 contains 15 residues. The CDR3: CASSDGRAGQETQYF. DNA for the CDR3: TGTGCCAGCAGCGACGGGAGGGCCGGCCAAGAGACCCAGTACTTC. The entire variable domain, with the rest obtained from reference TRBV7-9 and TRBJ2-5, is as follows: DTGVSQNPRHKITKRGQNVTFRCDPISEHNRLYWYRQTLGQGPEFLTYFQNEAQLEKSRLLSDRFSAERPKGSFSTLEIQRTEQGDSAMYLCASSDGRAGQETQYFGPGTRLLVL.

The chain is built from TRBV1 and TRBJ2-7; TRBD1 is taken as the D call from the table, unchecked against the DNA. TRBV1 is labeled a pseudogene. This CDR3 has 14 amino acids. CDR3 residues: CTSSQETGGYEQYF. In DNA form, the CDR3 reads TGCACCAGCAGCCAAGAGACAGGGGGCTACGAGCAGTACTTC.

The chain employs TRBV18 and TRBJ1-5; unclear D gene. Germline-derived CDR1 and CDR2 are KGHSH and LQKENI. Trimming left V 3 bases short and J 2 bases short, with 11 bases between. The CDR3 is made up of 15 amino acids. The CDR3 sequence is CASSPGPSGNQPQHF. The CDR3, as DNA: TGTGCCAGCTCACCTGGGCCCTCGGGCAATCAGCCCCAGCATTTT.

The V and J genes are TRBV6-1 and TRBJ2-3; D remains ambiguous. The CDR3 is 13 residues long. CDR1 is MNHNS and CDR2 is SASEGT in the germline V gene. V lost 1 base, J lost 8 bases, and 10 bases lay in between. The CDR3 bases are TGTGCCAGCAGTGAAGACCCGGGCGGTACGCAGTATTTT. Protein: CASSEDPGGTQYF.

The CDR3 loop is CASSLQGANEKLFF. CDR3 sequence (DNA): TGTGCCAGCAGTCTACAGGGAGCTAATGAAAAACTGTTTTTT. The chain uses TRBV6-4 and TRBJ1-4; weak D call: TRBD1 (6 bases). From germline, CDR1 is MRHNA and CDR2 SNTAGT. Trimming cost V 5 bases and J 3 bases, with 10 bases left between them. The CDR3 contains 14 residues.

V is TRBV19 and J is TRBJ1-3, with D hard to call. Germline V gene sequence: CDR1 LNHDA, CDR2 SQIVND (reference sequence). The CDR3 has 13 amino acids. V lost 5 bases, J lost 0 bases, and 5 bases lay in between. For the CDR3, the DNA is TGTGCCAGTAGTGAGAGCTCTGGAAACACCATATATTTT. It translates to CASSESSGNTIYF.